This T cell receptor beta chain was documented in a study of blood T cell repertoires in COVID-19. On the study more broadly: Nucleic acid was either cDNA or gDNA, and it came from T cells, B-cell-depleted T cells, or PBMCs.

The CDR3 is 17 residues long. The germline V gene encodes CDR1 KGHSH and CDR2 LQKENI. V shed 6 bases and J shed 0 bases, with 20 bases lying between them. Authors' analysis steps: Reference gene primers were amplified, and this amplification served to estimate nucleated cell counts. Here immunoSEQ multiplex PCR was the method, and the copy in TCRdb shows in-frame clones only, minus some. For V, J and clone size, that table is used; D and trimming come from the DNA. The sample contains roughly 250,000 clones, 86% of which appear only once. This sequence was found in a woman in her thirties with COVID-19, enrolled during active disease. Sample: peripheral blood. The chain uses TRBV18 and TRBJ1-1; tentative D call: TRBD1 (5 bases). The CDR3 loop reads CASSPNRGSVMNTEAFF. The DNA for the CDR3 is TGTGCCAGCTCGCCTAATCGGGGGTCGGTTATGAACACTGAAGCTTTCTTT.